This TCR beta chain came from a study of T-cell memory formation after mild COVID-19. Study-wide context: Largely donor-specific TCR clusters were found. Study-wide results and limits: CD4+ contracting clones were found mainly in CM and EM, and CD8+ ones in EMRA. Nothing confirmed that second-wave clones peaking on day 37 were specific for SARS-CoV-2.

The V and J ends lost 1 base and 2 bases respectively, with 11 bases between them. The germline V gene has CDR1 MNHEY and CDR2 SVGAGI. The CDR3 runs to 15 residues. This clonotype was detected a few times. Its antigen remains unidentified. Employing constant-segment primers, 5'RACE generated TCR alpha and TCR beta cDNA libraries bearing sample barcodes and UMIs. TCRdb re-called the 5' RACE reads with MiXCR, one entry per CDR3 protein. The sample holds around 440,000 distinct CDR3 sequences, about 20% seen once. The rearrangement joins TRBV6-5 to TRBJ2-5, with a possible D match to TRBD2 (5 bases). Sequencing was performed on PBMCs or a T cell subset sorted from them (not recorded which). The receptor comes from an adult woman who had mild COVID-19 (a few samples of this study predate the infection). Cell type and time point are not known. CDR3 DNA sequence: TGTGCCAGCAGTTACTATCCGGGAACACAAGAGACCCAGTACTTC. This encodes CASSYYPGTQETQYF.